This T cell receptor (beta chain) was recorded in a study of blood T cells in healthy people across ages. The CDR3 has 15 amino acids. Deletions cut 4 bases from V and 2 bases from J, with 15 bases between. In germline, CDR1 is MDHEN, CDR2 SYDVKM. This clonotype was recorded only once. Primers used in a second PCR of roughly 6 to 11 cycles were a sample-barcoded 5' primer and a J-beta primer mix. TCRdb reprocessed the 5' RACE reads with MiXCR, giving one entry per CDR3 protein. The sample contains 790,000 or so distinct CDR3 sequences, about 56% of which appear only once. The rearrangement links TRBV28 to TRBJ2-7, with TRBD2 as a possible D gene (5 bases). The sample was blood. The TCR originated in a man aged 40-49 years in good health. The CDR3 protein is CASSSLEGYPYEQYF. The DNA of the CDR3 is TGTGCCAGCAGTTCCCTCGAGGGCTACCCCTACGAGCAGTACTTC.